These 27 T cell receptor beta chains came from one sample sequenced in a study of OX40 agonist ivuxolimab in advanced cancers. Here immunoSEQ multiplex PCR was the method, and the copy in TCRdb shows in-frame clones only, minus some. The table has 95,000 to 150,000 clones, roughly nine tenths seen once. The specimen was CD4+ or CD8+ T cells sorted from blood, collected in a trial of the OX40 agonist ivuxolimab. These receptors all stem from an adult with an advanced solid tumor such as melanoma, head and neck, liver or kidney cancer.

The chain employs TRBV9 and TRBJ1-1, with D possibly matching TRBD1 (5 bases). This CDR3 contains 14 residues. Germline V gene sequence: CDR1 SGDLS, CDR2 YYNGEE. The V end lost 3 bases, the J end lost 3 bases, and 12 bases lay between the germline ends. CDR3 loop: CASSGGRDDTEAFF. For the CDR3, the DNA is TGTGCCAGCAGCGGGGGAAGGGACGACACTGAAGCTTTCTTT.

The genes are TRBV6-1 and TRBJ1-5; 8 bases line up with TRBD1. Germline loops: CDR1 MNHNS, CDR2 SASEGT. The length of the CDR3 is 14 residues. V dropped 6 bases and J dropped 3; count of bases not matched to a gene: 4. The CDR3 region is CASSGQGNNQPQHF. The DNA for the CDR3 is TGTGCCAGCAGCGGACAGGGAAACAATCAGCCCCAGCATTTT.

The chain uses TRBV5-8 and TRBJ2-7; 9 bases map to TRBD1. Per germline, CDR1 SGHTS and CDR2 YDEGEE. V lost 3 bases to trimming and J lost 2 bases; unmatched junction nucleotides: 3. This CDR3 contains 14 residues. The CDR3 protein is CASSSGTGPYEQYF. Written as DNA, the CDR3 is TGTGCCAGCAGCTCAGGGACAGGGCCCTACGAGCAGTACTTC.

This clone occurred once. The chain combines TRBV15 with TRBJ2-2; 10 nucleotides agree with TRBD2. The CDR3 is made up of 17 amino acids. V lost 1 base, J lost 4 bases, and 6 bases stayed unmatched. Germline loops: CDR1 LNHNV, CDR2 YYDKDF (reference sequence). The CDR3 sequence: CATSRASGGLSTGELFF. The CDR3 coding sequence is TGTGCCACCAGCAGAGCTAGCGGGGGCCTCAGCACCGGGGAGCTGTTTTTT.

This clone was observed a few times. The V gene is TRBV2, the J gene TRBJ1-1, with TRBD1 matching over 8 bases. Unmatched junction bases numbered 5, after V lost 8 bases and J lost 3 bases. Germline CDR1 SNHLY, CDR2 FYNNEI. CDR3 length: 13 amino acids. The CDR3 sequence: CASWGQAHTEAFF. As DNA, the CDR3 is TGTGCCAGCTGGGGACAGGCCCACACTGAAGCTTTCTTT.

This clone was seen a handful of times. The gene calls are TRBV7-2 and TRBJ1-6; 7 nucleotides match TRBD1. With 4 bases clipped from V and 7 bases from J, the junction kept 4 bases outside the gene matches. The CDR3 is made up of 14 amino acids. Per germline, CDR1 SGHTA and CDR2 FQGNSA. The CDR3 DNA follows: TGTGCCAGCAGCTCCCCAGGGGGGAATTCACCCCTCCACTTT. Translation gives CASSSPGGNSPLHF.

The chain has TRBV19 and TRBJ2-2, with 9 bases aligning to TRBD1. The CDR3 sequence is 14 residues long. J lost 6 bases, V lost 5 bases, and 4 bases had no gene match. Germline V CDR1 and CDR2: LNHDA, SQIVND (reference sequence). The CDR3 spells CASSGGTGPGELFF. Written as DNA, the CDR3 is TGTGCCAGTAGTGGTGGGACAGGGCCCGGGGAGCTGTTTTTT.

V usage is TRBV9 and J usage is TRBJ2-5; D may be TRBD2 (7 bases). Trimming cost V 0 bases and J 0 bases, with 15 bases left between them. CDR3 length: 17 amino acids. CDR1 is SGDLS and CDR2 is YYNGEE in the germline V gene. CDR3 amino acids: CASSVDVGGAYQETQYF. Written as DNA, the CDR3 is TGTGCCAGCAGCGTAGACGTTGGGGGGGCTTACCAAGAGACCCAGTACTTC.

This chain joins TRBV30 and TRBJ1-1, with D maybe TRBD1 (5 bases). Trimming shortened V by 0 bases and J by 5 bases, and 13 bases separated the two germline ends. There are 14 residues in the CDR3. Per the germline V gene, CDR1 is GTSNPN and CDR2 is SVGIG (reference sequence). CDR3 loop: CAWSVLGARTEAFF. DNA for the CDR3: TGTGCCTGGAGTGTACTAGGGGCGCGGACTGAAGCTTTCTTT. Using reference TRBV30 and TRBJ1-1 for the parts outside the CDR3, the full variable domain is SQTIHQWPATLVQPVGSPLSLECTVEGTSNPNLYWYRQAAGRGLQLLFYSVGIGQISSEVPQNLSASRPQDRQFILSSKKLLLSDSGFYLCAWSVLGARTEAFFGQGTRLTVV.

This clone was found once. The chain combines TRBV11-3 with TRBJ2-7; TRBD2 matches 7 bases. Trimming removed 3 bases from V and 1 base from J; junction bases left unmatched: 0. Per germline, CDR1 SGHNT and CDR2 YENEEA. The CDR3 spans 13 residues. For the CDR3, the DNA is TGTGCCAGCAGCTTTAGCGGGTCCTACGAGCAGTACTTC. It specifies CASSFSGSYEQYF.

V is TRBV19 and J is TRBJ1-2; D remains unclear. The CDR3 contains 13 residues. Germline V CDR1 and CDR2: LNHDA, SQIVND (reference sequence). V lost 6 bases to trimming and J lost 4 bases, with 12 bases between them. In DNA, the CDR3 is TGTGCCAGTAGCCCCGGACTGCGCTATGGCTACACCTTC. This translates into CASSPGLRYGYTF. Looking up the rest from reference TRBV19 and TRBJ1-2 gives the full variable domain: DGGITQSPKYLFRKEGQNVTLSCEQNLNHDAMYWYRQDPGQGLRLIYYSQIVNDFQKGDIAEGYSVSREKKESFPLTVTSAQKNPTAFYLCASSPGLRYGYTFGSGTRLTVV.

The chain links TRBV5-1 to TRBJ1-4; no definite D call. From germline, CDR1 is SGHRS and CDR2 YFSETQ. CDR3 length: 13 residues. Trimming removed 5 bases at V and 8 bases at J, with 13 bases between. CDR3 in DNA: TGCGCCAGCAGACGTTCTCAAAGGGAAAAACTGTTTTTT. Amino acids: CASRRSQREKLFF.

This chain connects TRBV18 to TRBJ1-5; 8 bases fit TRBD1. Germline V gene sequence: CDR1 KGHSH, CDR2 LQKENI. The ends lost 1 base at V and 0 bases at J; junction bases unmatched: 8. This CDR3 comprises 18 residues. The CDR3 loop is CASSPRRTGRDSNQPQHF. CDR3 DNA sequence: TGTGCCAGCTCACCACGCCGGACAGGGAGGGATAGCAATCAGCCCCAGCATTTT.

The rearrangement links TRBV18 to TRBJ2-3; D possibly corresponds to TRBD1 (5 bases). The germline gives CDR1 KGHSH, CDR2 LQKENI. The CDR3 has 13 amino acids. V lost 6 bases to trimming and J lost 6 bases, with 13 bases between them. CDR3 sequence: CASSFSRVDTQYF. Written as DNA, the CDR3 is TGTGCCAGCTCCTTTAGCAGGGTGGATACGCAGTATTTT.

The genes are TRBV2 and TRBJ2-7, with 10 bases aligning to TRBD1. Germline V gene data show CDR1 as SNHLY and CDR2 as FYNNEI. The J segment lost 0 bases and the V segment lost 11 bases, leaving 1 base of the junction unmatched. The CDR3 covers 12 residues. For the CDR3, the DNA is TGTGCCGGACAGGGGGGCTCCTACGAGCAGTACTTC. Residues: CAGQGGSYEQYF.

The rearrangement joins TRBV27 to TRBJ2-5; D may be TRBD2 (6 bases). Trimming pared 1 base from V and 0 bases from J, leaving 12 bases between. Germline V gene lookup returns CDR1 MNHEY and CDR2 SMNVEV (reference sequence). CDR3 length: 16 amino acids. The CDR3, as DNA: TGTGCCAGCAGTTTATTGGCGGGGAAGTACCAAGAGACCCAGTACTTC. It yields the protein CASSLLAGKYQETQYF.

CDR3 DNA sequence: TGTGCCAGCAGTGTGGTTCGTTTTACCTCCTACGAGCAGTACTTC. Its protein is CASSVVRFTSYEQYF. The rearrangement uses TRBV27 and TRBJ2-7; D gene ambiguous. Germline V gene sequence: CDR1 MNHEY, CDR2 SMNVEV (reference sequence). The CDR3 runs to 15 residues. Trimming shortened V by 5 bases and J by 0 bases, and 14 bases separated the two germline ends.

This chain uses TRBV28 with TRBJ1-2, with D possibly being TRBD1 (5 bases). V shed 2 bases and J shed 4 bases, with 11 bases lying between them. CDR3 length: 14 amino acids. From germline, CDR1 is MDHEN and CDR2 SYDVKM. CDR3 sequence (DNA): TGTGCCAGCAGTTTAGGGGCAGGGCCCTATGGCTACACCTTC. This sequence encodes CASSLGAGPYGYTF.

This chain links TRBV28 with TRBJ1-1; a possible D gene is TRBD1 (5 bases). This CDR3 is built from 12 residues. Trimming cost V 2 bases and J 10 bases, with 11 bases left between them. Germline V gives CDR1 MDHEN, CDR2 SYDVKM. The CDR3 DNA is TGTGCCAGCAGTTTAGGGGACCCGACAGCTTTCTTT. This sequence encodes CASSLGDPTAFF. Full variable domain (outside the CDR3, taken from reference TRBV28 and TRBJ1-1): DVKVTQSSRYLVKRTGEKVFLECVQDMDHENMFWYRQDPGLGLRLIYFSYDVKMKEKGDIPEGYSVSREKKERFSLILESASTNQTSMYLCASSLGDPTAFFGQGTRLTVV.

The rearrangement links TRBV19 to TRBJ2-7; perhaps TRBD1 as D (6 bases). The germline gives CDR1 LNHDA, CDR2 SQIVND (reference sequence). V dropped 3 bases and J dropped 3 bases, with 12 bases sitting between them. The CDR3 has 14 amino acids. The CDR3 is CASSMRQGNYEQYF. Written as DNA, the CDR3 is TGTGCCAGTAGTATGCGGCAGGGGAACTACGAGCAGTACTTC.

V and J are TRBV7-2 and TRBJ1-3; D gene unclear. Germline assignment: CDR1 SGHTA and CDR2 FQGNSA. V shed 2 bases and J shed 0 bases, with 8 bases lying between them. The CDR3 covers 15 residues. CDR3 DNA: TGTGCCAGCAGCTTAAGTTACCTCTCTGGAAACACCATATATTTT. Its protein is CASSLSYLSGNTIYF.

This chain joins TRBV6-1 and TRBJ2-1; 8 bases align to TRBD2. CDR1 MNHNS and CDR2 SASEGT come from the germline V gene. The CDR3 has 14 amino acids. V lost 6 bases to trimming and J lost 7 bases; unmatched junction nucleotides: 8. CDR3 protein: CASRPGLESNEQFF. The DNA of the CDR3 is TGTGCCAGCAGGCCGGGACTAGAGTCAAATGAGCAGTTCTTC.

The V call is TRBV5-6, the J call TRBJ2-5; D possibly corresponds to TRBD1 (6 bases). The ends were cut back, 6 bases at V and 9 bases at J, with 21 bases in the middle. Germline V lookup: CDR1 SGHDT, CDR2 YYEEEE. CDR3 length: 14 amino acids. As DNA, the CDR3 is TGTGCCAGCACATCAGGGGTGACGTCAAGGGCCCAGTACTTC. Amino acid sequence: CASTSGVTSRAQYF. Variable domain in full (rest from reference TRBV5-6 and TRBJ2-5): DAGVTQSPTHLIKTRGQQVTLRCSPKSGHDTVSWYQQALGQGPQFIFQYYEEEERQRGNFPDRFSGHQFPNYSSELNVNALLLGDSALYLCASTSGVTSRAQYFGPGTRLLVL.

The V gene is TRBV19, the J gene TRBJ1-4; a weak D match, TRBD1 (5 bases). The length of the CDR3 is 13 residues. Germline V gives CDR1 LNHDA, CDR2 SQIVND (reference sequence). Trimming pared 8 bases from V and 8 bases from J, leaving 15 bases between. The CDR3 is CASRAGVSEKLFF. DNA of the CDR3: TGTGCCAGTCGAGCGGGGGTAAGCGAAAAACTGTTTTTT. Filled out from reference TRBV19 and TRBJ1-4, the complete variable domain reads DGGITQSPKYLFRKEGQNVTLSCEQNLNHDAMYWYRQDPGQGLRLIYYSQIVNDFQKGDIAEGYSVSREKKESFPLTVTSAQKNPTAFYLCASRAGVSEKLFFGSGTQLSVL.

V gene TRBV11-3 combines with J gene TRBJ2-5; D remains ambiguous. This CDR3 has 13 residues. V was clipped by 1 base and J by 1 base, with 4 bases between them. Per the germline V gene, CDR1 is SGHNT and CDR2 is YENEEA. CDR3 amino acids: CASSLGAQETQYF. DNA of the CDR3: TGTGCCAGCAGCTTAGGGGCCCAAGAGACCCAGTACTTC.

The chain links TRBV15 to TRBJ2-5; 10 nucleotides match TRBD1. This CDR3 spans 15 amino acids. Germline assignment: CDR1 LNHNV and CDR2 YYDKDF (reference sequence). The junction had 5 bases not matched to a gene; V was cut back by 3 bases and J by 4 bases. In DNA, the CDR3 is TGTGCCACCAGCAGGGACAGGGGGTTAAGAGAGACCCAGTACTTC. This gives the protein CATSRDRGLRETQYF. The full variable domain, its missing parts supplied by reference TRBV15 and TRBJ2-5, is DAMVIQNPRYQVTQFGKPVTLSCSQTLNHNVMYWYQQKSSQAPKLLFHYYDKDFNNEADTPDNFQSRRPNTSFCFLDIRSPGLGDTAMYLCATSRDRGLRETQYFGPGTRLLVL.

The CDR3 sequence: CASRPQGDSGNTIYF. The CDR3, as DNA: TGTGCCAGCAGGCCACAGGGGGACTCTGGAAACACCATATATTTT. The rearrangement uses TRBV27 and TRBJ1-3; 8 bases fit TRBD1. After removal of 6 bases from V and 0 bases from J, the junction contained 4 bases not matched to a gene. Looked up from germline, CDR1 is MNHEY and CDR2 is SMNVEV (reference sequence). The CDR3 is made up of 15 amino acids.